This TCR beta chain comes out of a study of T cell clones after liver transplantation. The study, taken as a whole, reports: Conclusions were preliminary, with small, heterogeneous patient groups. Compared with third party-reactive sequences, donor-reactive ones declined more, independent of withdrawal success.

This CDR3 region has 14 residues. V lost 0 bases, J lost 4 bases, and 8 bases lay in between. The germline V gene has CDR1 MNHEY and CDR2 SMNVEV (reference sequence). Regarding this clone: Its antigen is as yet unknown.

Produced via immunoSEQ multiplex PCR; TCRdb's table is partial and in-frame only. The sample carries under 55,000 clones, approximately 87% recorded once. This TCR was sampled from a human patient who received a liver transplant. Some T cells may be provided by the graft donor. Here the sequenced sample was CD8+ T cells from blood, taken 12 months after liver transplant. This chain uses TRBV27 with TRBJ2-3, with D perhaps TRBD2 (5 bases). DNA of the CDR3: TGTGCCAGCAGTTTATCTTACGGGGCAGATACGCAGTATTTT. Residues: CASSLSYGADTQYF.